This T cell receptor (beta chain) is from a study of shared clonotypes between healthy human individuals (dated by TCRdb to about 2020). As for the study more broadly: The cohort comprised a couple of women and a few men aged 18 to 49 years. The study deeply sequenced blood TCR repertoires of about 5 healthy adults to estimate repertoire size and the extent of clonotype sharing between individuals. For each donor, CD4 naive and CD4 memory were each run on three plates, CD8 naive on two plates, and CD8 memory on one plate. Libraries were prepared and TCR repertoires were sequenced by different laboratories using diverse techniques, in order to increase sequencing depth and limit assay-specific biases. Between about 0.8 and 9 billion PBMCs per donor were obtained by leukapheresis. Beyond this particular receptor, the publication reports: Sampling was restricted to blood, and TCR repertoires in tissues likely differ from the TCR repertoires found in blood. Compared with non-shared clonotypes, the clonotypes found in all four sorted-subset donors had higher generation probabilities. Because the study included only a small number of donors, the genetic and exposure-history diversity represented was limited. Naive subsets generally had larger estimated clonotype richness than memory subsets. Even with the large sequencing depth, rarefaction of the sorted-subset datasets indicated that sequencing was incomplete. Based on pairwise subsampling, the degree of clonotype sharing among donors was expected to be affected by sequencing depth. When a few donors were compared, the shared fraction of clonotypes was roughly 4.8% for naive CD4, 3% to 4% for naive CD8, 2.3% for memory CD4, and 0.35% to 0.4% for memory CD8.

TCR CDR3 regions were amplified from genomic DNA by multiplex PCR using the deep immunoSEQ assay. Extracted genomic DNA from each cell subset was spread evenly across all wells of several immunoSEQ 96-well plates, with each plate serving as a replicate. Each replicate PCR for sorted subsets received about 210 ng genomic DNA, equal to around 32,000 T cell genomes. Purified libraries were quantified with a Qubit 3.0 fluorometer, sized on a Bioanalyzer 2100, and re-quantified with the KAPA Library Quantification kit. Every immunoSEQ 96-well plate was sequenced on a dedicated single-read 150-cycle Illumina NextSeq 550 flow cell. On the authors' methods: Because only junctional sequences without quality scores were contained in the immunoSEQ output, filtering matching that applied to full-length reads could not be performed. To assign V/J genes and CDR3, sequences were annotated using PyIR, a Python wrapper for IgBLAST v1.9, with IMGT germline references. Reads were filtered out if the reads had weak V/J assignments (E-value above 1e-6), no CDR3, stop codons, out-of-frame junctions, or ambiguous translated residues. V3J clonotypes were defined as sequences sharing the same inferred V gene, J gene, and CDR3 amino acid sequence. Percentage overlap between repertoires was computed as shared unique clonotypes divided by the size of the smaller repertoire. RTK rarefaction, the Chao1 estimator, and Recon v2.1 estimates of unobserved clonotypes were used to assess repertoire richness. Generation probabilities for all TCRbeta clonotypes obtained by the gDNA method from a handful of donors were computed using OLGA. The table was pulled from immuneACCESS by TCRdb, which kept in-frame rearrangements only. Such tables lose some clones; where checked, under half of the loss comes from unresolved V genes, and the rest has no known cause. The V and J calls and clone size are taken from that table; D and trimming were inferred from the DNA. In this sample the table shows some 2,000,000 clones, roughly 94% of which occur a single time. The top ten clones comprise 0.1% to 0.15% of the sample.

The germline V gene encodes CDR1 MNHEY and CDR2 SVGAGI. V and J lose 6 bases and 2 bases, and a span of 14 bases separates them. Including the terminal cysteine and phenylalanine, the CDR3 comprises 15 residues. Of all the DNA, just the CDR3 is kept, 45 bases in frame from base 1. Donors were healthy HIV-negative adults with no recently reported acute infections or vaccinations. Every donor was a Caucasian adult residing in Nashville, Tennessee, USA. CD4+ T cells were enriched by magnetic negative selection; naive cells were then positively selected on CD45RA, and the negative fraction formed the memory subset. After blood collection by leukapheresis, PBMCs were isolated using Ficoll-Histopaque density gradient centrifugation and then cryopreserved in the vapor phase of liquid nitrogen. Analytical flow cytometry was used to check the purity and quantity of each magnetically sorted T cell population. Genomic DNA was isolated from each sorted fraction and quantified by UV absorbance on a Nanodrop 2000c.

On this clone itself: Its antigen remains undetermined. The input lacks base qualities; no much larger clone sits a single base away.

The sample consisted of naive CD4+ T cells sorted from blood. Explained via the paper, the cell subset or site label denotes: CD45RA+ positively selected. The origin of this receptor is a man aged 18 to 29 in good health. The chain is made from TRBV6-5 and TRBJ1-5, and possibly TRBD1, on 6 matching bases. The DNA reads TGTGCCAGCAGGCTAGGGGGAACGGGCAATCAGCCCCAGCATTTT. Its translation is CASRLGGTGNQPQHF.